This TCR beta chain was recorded in a study of graft-versus-host responses after intestinal transplantation. Turning to this clone: Its target is not known.

CDR1 is LNHDA, CDR2 SQIVND, per germline (reference sequence). This CDR3 is 15 amino acids long. Trimming stripped 5 bases from V and 2 bases from J, with 13 bases between. Generated by immunoSEQ multiplex PCR, the TCRdb table keeps only in-frame clones and is missing some. The repertoire holds nearly 95,000 clones, with about 93% as singletons. The source of this sequence is a human donor who received an intestinal transplant. This chain links TRBV19 with TRBJ1-5, with a weak D call TRBD1 (5 bases). Sequencing used unstimulated CD8+ T cells sorted from spleen or lymph node cells, obtained before intestinal transplant. CDR3 DNA sequence: TGTGCCAGTAGTGGGATGGGGGGAGGCAATCAGCCCCAGCATTTT. As protein: CASSGMGGGNQPQHF.